The source of this TCR beta chain is a study of T cell repertoires in cytomegalovirus infection (dated by TCRdb to between 2017 and 2020). With respect to the entire study: Alongside well-studied HLA-B-restricted epitopes, the peptide stimulations were aimed at recently identified HLA-C-restricted CMV epitopes, whose presentation resists viral immunomodulation. Donor HLA type was relevant to the analysis, as public TCR beta signatures indicated carriage of CMV infection together with the matching HLA type.

Sample treatment or condition, as interpreted from the label and publication: in vitro stimulation with specific CMV peptide epitopes to enrich CMV-specific T cells. For sequencing, an Illumina HiSeq 1500 was employed. Clones were called with MiXCR by TCRdb after fastp trimmed the public reads at Q25, and only in-frame beta chains were retained. Merged by CDR3 protein, the rows form single entries marked with the most common genes and DNA. In all, the sample holds around 360,000 distinct CDR3 sequences, and approximately 35% of those were seen once. The ten largest make up approximately 13% of the sample. Worth noting for this clonotype: Its antigen is currently not known. No per-base quality is available; no much larger clone lies one base away.

V and J are trimmed by 1 base and 10 bases, and the gene matches miss 13 bases of the junction. The germline V gene provides CDR1 SGHVS and CDR2 FQNEAQ. The CDR3, cysteine through phenylalanine, is 17 amino acids long. CDR3 DNA only is kept here, 51 bases in frame from base 1. Here is what the overall study found, with its caveats: The ex vivo response was dominated by HLA-C-restricted CMV-specific TCR beta clonotypes, and the single most frequent clonotype in two of eight donors was supplied by these HLA-C-restricted clonotypes. Cumulative frequency of public TCR beta family members discriminated carriers of CMV infection plus the relevant HLA type in this cohort and an independent approximately 340-donor cohort.

This sample comprised cultured PBMCs, obtained from culture after CMV antigen stimulation. This sequence was found in a human donor in good health (CMV status not recorded). Some clones in this sample may be carry-over from other donors' samples. Recombination joined TRBV7-8 with TRBJ2-1; TRBD2 aligns with 10 central bases. The CDR3 amino acid sequence is: CASSLGGGTSVIGEQFF. The DNA sequence is as follows: TGTGCCAGCAGCTTAGGGGGTGGGACTAGCGTCATCGGGGAGCAGTTCTTC. Full variable domain (CDR3 extended with the reference TRBV7-8 and TRBJ2-1 proteins): GAGVSQSPRYKVAKRGQDVALRCDPISGHVSLFWYQQALGQGPEFLTYFQNEAQLDKSGLPSDRFFAERPEGSVSTLKIQRTQQEDSAVYLCASSLGGGTSVIGEQFFGPGTRLTVL.